The 20 T cell receptor beta chains below come from one sample, sequenced in a study of blood T cell repertoires in COVID-19. Measured with immunoSEQ multiplex PCR; TCRdb has only the in-frame clones, and not every one. The sample holds hundreds of thousands of clones; around 89% are singletons and the top ten take 0.95% to 1.5%. The sample comprised PBMCs or T cells enriched from blood (not recorded which). The receptors shown here come from a man aged 25 to 40 who had recovered from COVID-19.

The rearrangement joins TRBV28 to TRBJ2-7; 9 nucleotides line up with TRBD1. The V gene's germline CDR1 is MDHEN and CDR2 SYDVKM. Germline trimming cut 5 bases from V and 6 bases from J; bases unmatched to any gene: 11. This CDR3 comprises 15 residues. CDR3 bases: TGTGCCAGCAGTGCCCGGGACAGGGAGATGGGCGAGCAGTACTTC. This gives the protein CASSARDREMGEQYF.

The rearrangement uses TRBV24-1 and TRBJ1-3, with D possibly being TRBD1 (6 bases). The germline V and J ends were trimmed by 5 bases and 2 bases, with 9 bases remaining between them. Germline V lookup: CDR1 KGHDR, CDR2 SFDVKD. There are 14 residues in the CDR3. For the CDR3, the DNA is TGTGCCACCAGTGGAGACAGGCCTGGAAACACCATATATTTT. Its protein is CATSGDRPGNTIYF.

This clone was seen at least ten times. This chain links TRBV6-2 or TRBV6-3 with TRBJ2-3; 7 nucleotides match TRBD2. The CDR3 runs 15 residues. Germline V gene lookup returns CDR1 MNHEY and CDR2 SVGEGT. With V trimmed by 0 bases and J by 5 bases, 5 bases remained unmatched. The CDR3 DNA follows: TGTGCCAGCAGTTACTCCTCTAGCGGTGGAGATACGCAGTATTTT. It encodes CASSYSSSGGDTQYF.

This sequence joins TRBV11-2 and TRBJ2-3; the match to TRBD1 covers 7 bases. This CDR3 spans 14 amino acids. The ends lost 0 bases at V and 3 bases at J; junction bases unmatched: 0. Germline CDR1 reads SGHAT; CDR2 reads FQNNGV. The chain's CDR3 is CASSLDRGTDTQYF. The DNA for the CDR3 is TGTGCCAGCAGCTTAGACAGGGGGACAGATACGCAGTATTTT.

This chain joins TRBV28 and TRBJ2-7; TRBD2 matches at 7 bases. The CDR3 extends over 14 amino acids. Germline V CDR1 and CDR2: MDHEN, SYDVKM. V was pared by 4 bases and J by 2 bases, with 5 bases of the junction left unmatched. CDR3 coding DNA: TGTGCCAGCAGTTCGAGCGGGACCACCTACGAGCAGTACTTC. This encodes CASSSSGTTYEQYF.

This chain links TRBV10-1 with TRBJ2-2; tentative D call: TRBD1 (5 bases). This CDR3 spans 13 amino acids. Germline values: CDR1 WNHNN, CDR2 SYGVQD (reference sequence). Trimming stripped 2 bases from V and 7 bases from J, with 8 bases between. CDR3 DNA sequence: TGCGCCAGCAGTGAGAGAAGGGGCGGGGAGCTGTTTTTT. Residues: CASSERRGGELFF.

The CDR3 loop is CASSVAGQDNQPQHF. CDR3 sequence (DNA): TGTGCCAGCAGCGTAGCAGGACAGGACAATCAGCCCCAGCATTTT. This chain uses TRBV9 with TRBJ1-5, with 7 bases matching TRBD1. The CDR3 runs 15 residues. Germline loops: CDR1 SGDLS, CDR2 YYNGEE. Trimming took 0 bases from V and 3 from J; bases not matched to a gene: 3.

This chain connects TRBV30 to TRBJ2-7; TRBD1 matches at 11 bases. There are 14 residues in the CDR3. V dropped 4 bases and J dropped 3; count of bases not matched to a gene: 5. Germline V gene sequence: CDR1 GTSNPN, CDR2 SVGIG (reference sequence). The CDR3 DNA follows: TGTGCCTGGACCAAAGGGACAGGGGGCTACGAGCAGTACTTC. Translation gives CAWTKGTGGYEQYF.

The chain employs TRBV5-1 and TRBJ2-3, with no clear D. This CDR3 comprises 14 residues. Trimming cost V 1 base and J 2 bases, with 8 bases left between them. Germline CDR1 SGHRS, CDR2 YFSETQ. In DNA, the CDR3 is TGCGCCAGCAGCTTGACAGATCTCACAGATACGCAGTATTTT. Translated, it gives CASSLTDLTDTQYF.

The chain joins TRBV9 to TRBJ1-6; the D gene is possibly TRBD1 (5 bases). Trimming shortened V by 4 bases and J by 7 bases, and 12 bases separated the two germline ends. From germline, CDR1 is SGDLS and CDR2 YYNGEE. The length of the CDR3 is 14 residues. The CDR3 loop reads CASSSGDGNSPLHF. CDR3 nucleotides: TGTGCCAGCAGCTCGGGGGACGGGAATTCACCCCTCCACTTT. The full variable domain, rest sourced from reference TRBV9 and TRBJ1-6, is DSGVTQTPKHLITATGQRVTLRCSPRSGDLSVYWYQQSLDQGLQFLIQYYNGEERAKGNILERFSAQQFPDLHSELNLSSLELGDSALYFCASSSGDGNSPLHFGNGTRLTVT.

The chain carries TRBV29-1 and TRBJ2-3, with 7 nucleotides matching TRBD2. Germline CDR1 SQVTM, CDR2 ANQGSEA. Trimming took 6 bases from V and 8 from J; bases not matched to a gene: 8. The CDR3 is made up of 12 amino acids. CDR3 sequence (DNA): TGCAGCGTCGTTAAGCGGGACGGTACGCAGTATTTT. This gives the protein CSVVKRDGTQYF.

This clone has only one observation. This chain joins TRBV2 and TRBJ2-7, with 7 bases fitting TRBD1. The CDR3 consists of 15 residues. The V and J ends lost 4 bases and 5 bases, in that order; junction bases with no gene match: 11. Germline V gives CDR1 SNHLY, CDR2 FYNNEI. CDR3 coding DNA: TGTGCCAGCAGTGCACTCCGGGACAGAGGAAACGAGCAGTACTTC. This sequence encodes CASSALRDRGNEQYF.

The chain links TRBV5-8 to TRBJ2-6, with D possibly being TRBD2 (5 bases). The germline CDR1 and CDR2 sequences are SGHTS and YDEGEE. CDR3 size: 18 residues. V was cut by 2 bases and J by 4 bases, with 19 bases left in between. CDR3 amino acids: CASSLVLADPGGANVLTF. CDR3 coding DNA: TGTGCCAGCAGCTTAGTACTGGCCGATCCGGGAGGGGCCAACGTCCTGACTTTC. The full variable domain, completed using reference TRBV5-8 and TRBJ2-6, is EAGVTQSPTHLIKTRGQQATLRCSPISGHTSVYWYQQALGLGLQFLLWYDEGEERNRGNFPPRFSGRQFPNYSSELNVNALELEDSALYLCASSLVLADPGGANVLTFGAGSRLTVL.

The chain is built from TRBV30 and TRBJ1-2, with D hard to call. The CDR3 contains 12 residues. From germline, CDR1 is GTSNPN and CDR2 SVGIG (reference sequence). Trimming stripped 3 bases from V and 5 bases from J, with 10 bases between. CDR3 bases: TGTGCCTGGAGCCCTTATAGTTATGGCTACACCTTC. Translation gives CAWSPYSYGYTF.

The chain uses TRBV19 and TRBJ2-7; 9 nucleotides align to TRBD1. V dropped 6 bases and J dropped 6; count of bases not matched to a gene: 12. The V gene's germline CDR1 is LNHDA and CDR2 SQIVND (reference sequence). The CDR3 totals 15 residues. The CDR3 nucleotides are TGTGCCAGTAGCACAAGAATACAGGGGGCAGGCGAGCAGTACTTC. Its protein is CASSTRIQGAGEQYF. The whole variable domain, remainder taken from reference TRBV19 and TRBJ2-7, is DGGITQSPKYLFRKEGQNVTLSCEQNLNHDAMYWYRQDPGQGLRLIYYSQIVNDFQKGDIAEGYSVSREKKESFPLTVTSAQKNPTAFYLCASSTRIQGAGEQYFGPGTRLTVT.

The chain is built from TRBV29-1 and TRBJ2-2, with D perhaps matching TRBD1 (6 bases). V lost 2 bases, J lost 1 base, and 14 bases lay in between. This CDR3 region has 16 residues. Looked up from germline, CDR1 is SQVTM and CDR2 is ANQGSEA. CDR3 protein: CSVETPTGQNTGELFF. In DNA form, the CDR3 reads TGCAGCGTTGAAACCCCGACAGGCCAGAACACCGGGGAGCTGTTTTTT.

The chain links TRBV27 to TRBJ1-4; TRBD1 agrees at 7 bases. J was trimmed by 1 base and V by 5 bases; bases with no gene match: 4. There are 15 residues in the CDR3. Germline CDR1 MNHEY, CDR2 SMNVEV (reference sequence). The CDR3 DNA reads as TGTGCCAGCAGTCCTACAGGGGTAACTAATGAAAAACTGTTTTTT. Translated: CASSPTGVTNEKLFF.

The chain carries TRBV2 and TRBJ1-6, with D possibly being TRBD1 (5 bases). Between the trimmed V and J ends, which lost 7 bases and 7 bases, there was a span of 8 bases. The CDR3 extends over 12 amino acids. The germline gives CDR1 SNHLY, CDR2 FYNNEI. CDR3 sequence: CASTRGNSPLHF. The CDR3, as DNA: TGTGCCAGCACAAGGGGAAATTCACCCCTCCACTTT.

The chain combines TRBV27 with TRBJ2-2; D may be TRBD2 (6 bases). Trimming pared 8 bases from V and 6 bases from J, leaving 19 bases between. The CDR3 is 15 amino acids. Germline CDR1 MNHEY, CDR2 SMNVEV (reference sequence). The CDR3 sequence: CASGVSRRGPGELFF. In nucleotides, the CDR3 is TGTGCCAGCGGAGTCAGTCGGCGGGGCCCCGGGGAGCTGTTTTTT.

CDR3 nucleotides: TGTGCCACCGCGGGGAGGGCCTACGAGCAGTACTTC. It codes for CATAGRAYEQYF. The gene calls are TRBV28 and TRBJ2-7, with 7 bases aligning to TRBD2. The V gene's germline CDR1 is MDHEN and CDR2 SYDVKM. Trimming took 10 bases from V and 2 from J; bases not matched to a gene: 5. The CDR3 sequence is 12 residues long.